Each of the 9 T cell receptor beta chains below was sequenced from the same sample in a study of Graves' ophthalmopathy and Graves' hyperthyroidism. Amplification targeted the TCR beta CDR3 regions, with RNA transcripts as the source material. RT-PCR in the first round used HTBI primers; a second-round multiplex PCR followed. TCRdb fed the multiplex PCR reads into MiXCR, producing one record per CDR3 protein. This sample has under 400,000 distinct CDR3 sequences, with 15% to 20% found just once. The sample comprised peripheral blood. Receptors originate from an adult man with Graves' ophthalmopathy.

At least ten counts were recorded for this clonotype. This sequence joins TRBV7-8 and TRBJ1-3; possibly TRBD1 for D (5 bases). Germline-derived CDR1 and CDR2 are SGHVS and FQNEAQ. Trimming pared 5 bases from V and 0 bases from J, leaving 17 bases between. This CDR3 spans 17 amino acids. CDR3 in DNA: TGTGCCAGCAGCCCTACTCGGGGGGGGACCTCTGGAAACACCATATATTTT. It codes for CASSPTRGGTSGNTIYF.

This clonotype was counted at least ten times. V is TRBV6-1 and J is TRBJ2-5; TRBD1 or TRBD2 may be the D gene (6 bases each). Looked up from germline, CDR1 is MNHNS and CDR2 is SASEGT. The CDR3 runs to 15 residues. The ends were cut back, 6 bases at V and 1 base at J, with 15 bases in the middle. CDR3 residues: CASRGRGPPQETQYF. Here the CDR3 DNA reads TGTGCCAGCAGGGGCCGGGGGCCGCCCCAAGAGACCCAGTACTTC.

This clonotype has a count of ten or more. The rearrangement uses TRBV10-3 and TRBJ1-1, with D perhaps matching TRBD1 (5 bases). The CDR3 is 14 amino acids. The V end was cut by 5 bases, the J end by 2 bases, with 12 bases between. CDR1 ENHRY and CDR2 SYGVKD come from the germline V gene. The CDR3 is CAISKDIFNTEAFF. The CDR3 coding sequence is TGTGCCATCAGTAAGGACATATTCAACACTGAAGCTTTCTTT.

As to this clonotype: A clone one base away is much larger, so this may be a read error. This rearrangement joins TRBV11-2 to TRBJ1-2; D is ambiguous. This CDR3 has 12 residues. Trimming removed 6 bases at V and 5 bases at J, with 10 bases between. CDR1 SGHAT and CDR2 FQNNGV come from the germline V gene. The CDR3 protein is CASRTELYGYTF. DNA for the CDR3: TGTGCCAGCAGAACCGAACTTTATGGCTACACCTTC.

This clonotype appeared many times. The J gene is TRBJ2-5, the V gene TRBV28; 9 bases are a match to TRBD1. J was trimmed by 2 bases and V by 5 bases; bases with no gene match: 6. CDR1 is MDHEN, CDR2 SYDVKM, per germline. This CDR3 comprises 15 residues. DNA of the CDR3: TGTGCCAGCAGTCCGAGACAGGGGGTACAAGAGACCCAGTACTTC. It translates to CASSPRQGVQETQYF.

This clonotype has at least ten counts. The chain couples TRBV11-2 to TRBJ2-7; no definite D call. The CDR3 consists of 11 residues. CDR1 and CDR2 from the germline V gene are SGHAT and FQNNGV. V lost 3 bases to trimming and J lost 3 bases, with 3 bases between them. The CDR3 here is CASSFNYEQYF. CDR3 DNA sequence: TGTGCCAGCAGCTTTAACTACGAGCAGTACTTC.

This clonotype was picked up one time. The rearrangement uses TRBV10-3 and TRBJ1-1; the D is unclear. This CDR3 spans 13 amino acids. Germline assignment: CDR1 ENHRY and CDR2 SYGVKD. The V and J ends lost 10 bases and 1 base respectively, with 13 bases between them. CDR3 nucleotides: TGTGCCACTCTGAGATCGCCGAACACTGAAGCTTTCTTT. Protein product: CATLRSPNTEAFF.

This clonotype has a count of ten or more. The chain is built from TRBV7-2 and TRBJ1-1; TRBD1 matches at 10 bases. The V gene end was trimmed by 5 bases and the J gene end by 5 bases; junction bases not matched to a gene: 8. This CDR3 region has 15 residues. The V gene's germline CDR1 is SGHTA and CDR2 FQGNSA. Written as DNA, the CDR3 is TGTGCCAGCAGCCTCAAGGGACAGGGGAGGACTGAAGCTTTCTTT. Its translation is CASSLKGQGRTEAFF.

The sample holds many counts of this clonotype. The V call is TRBV6-5, the J call TRBJ1-1; D gene ambiguous. Germline lookup yields CDR1 MNHEY and CDR2 SVGAGI. This CDR3 has 15 residues. Deletions cut 2 bases from V and 0 bases from J, with 10 bases between. The CDR3: CASSYAGTLNTEAFF. CDR3 DNA: TGTGCCAGCAGTTACGCCGGCACATTGAACACTGAAGCTTTCTTT.